These T cell receptor beta chains were read from a single sample in a study of blood T cell repertoires in COVID-19. The repertoire was sequenced with immunoSEQ multiplex PCR; TCRdb's copy has only in-frame clones and lacks some. The sample yields approximately 70,000 clones, roughly 80% seen once. Sample: peripheral blood. These receptors all stem from a man in his sixties or seventies who had recovered from COVID-19. CDR3s include the opening cysteine and the closing phenylalanine or tryptophan. Each record gives: V gene, D gene, clone size, J gene, CDR3 protein, CDR3 DNA. The D gene is left open where the match is weak. Clone size appears in some rows only: once, few, many, or a class for an expanded clone.

v_gene: TRBV6-5
d_gene: TRBD1
abundance: -
j_gene: TRBJ1-2
CDR3aa: CASRPGTGAGGYTF
CDR3nt: TGTGCCAGCAGACCCGGGACAGGGGCGGGAGGCTACACCTTC

v_gene: TRBV6-2/TRBV6-3
d_gene: TRBD2
abundance: -
j_gene: TRBJ2-5
CDR3aa: CASSKPQGVAGEETQYF
CDR3nt: TGTGCCAGCAGTAAACCCCAGGGGGTAGCGGGAGAAGAGACCCAGTACTTC

v_gene: TRBV9
d_gene: -
abundance: -
j_gene: TRBJ2-7
CDR3aa: CASSVGARGEQYF
CDR3nt: TGTGCCAGCAGCGTAGGGGCCAGGGGCGAGCAGTACTTC

v_gene: TRBV5-1
d_gene: -
abundance: -
j_gene: TRBJ2-3
CDR3aa: CASSLQESSTDTQYF
CDR3nt: TGCGCCAGCAGCTTACAGGAATCTAGCACAGATACGCAGTATTTT

v_gene: TRBV6-5
d_gene: TRBD2
abundance: -
j_gene: TRBJ2-1
CDR3aa: CASSMGLASSDEQFF
CDR3nt: TGTGCCAGCAGCATGGGACTAGCCTCCTCGGATGAGCAGTTCTTC

v_gene: TRBV7-7
d_gene: -
abundance: -
j_gene: TRBJ2-1
CDR3aa: CASSRDRYNEQFF
CDR3nt: TGTGCCAGCAGCCGAGACAGGTACAATGAGCAGTTCTTC

v_gene: TRBV19
d_gene: -
abundance: -
j_gene: TRBJ1-4
CDR3aa: CASSIRTNEKLFF
CDR3nt: TGTGCCAGTAGTATCAGGACTAATGAAAAACTGTTTTTT

v_gene: TRBV19
d_gene: TRBD1
abundance: once
j_gene: TRBJ2-7
CDR3aa: CASSNRGSYEQYF
CDR3nt: TGTGCCAGTAGTAACAGGGGATCCTACGAGCAGTACTTC

v_gene: TRBV19
d_gene: -
abundance: -
j_gene: TRBJ1-2
CDR3aa: CASSALGETYGYTF
CDR3nt: TGTGCCAGTAGTGCCCTAGGGGAAACCTATGGCTACACCTTC

v_gene: TRBV19
d_gene: TRBD2
abundance: -
j_gene: TRBJ2-5
CDR3aa: CASSSLAGETQYF
CDR3nt: TGTGCCAGTAGTAGTCTAGCGGGAGAGACCCAGTACTTC

v_gene: TRBV19
d_gene: -
abundance: -
j_gene: TRBJ2-3
CDR3aa: CASSIAGSTDTQYF
CDR3nt: TGTGCCAGTAGTATAGCAGGGTCCACAGATACGCAGTATTTT

v_gene: TRBV28
d_gene: -
abundance: once
j_gene: TRBJ1-2
CDR3aa: CASSQTRGINYGYTF
CDR3nt: TGTGCCAGCAGCCAGACCAGGGGAATAAACTATGGCTACACCTTC

v_gene: TRBV6-5
d_gene: TRBD2
abundance: -
j_gene: TRBJ2-1
CDR3aa: CASSYSGTSGGYEQFF
CDR3nt: TGTGCCAGCAGTTACTCCGGGACTAGCGGGGGGTATGAGCAGTTCTTC

v_gene: TRBV4-3
d_gene: -
abundance: few
j_gene: TRBJ2-7
CDR3aa: CASSQAVGSYEQYF
CDR3nt: TGCGCCAGCAGCCAAGCAGTAGGGAGCTACGAGCAGTACTTC

v_gene: TRBV27
d_gene: -
abundance: -
j_gene: TRBJ2-3
CDR3aa: CASSSQGNFGTDTQYF
CDR3nt: TGTGCCAGCAGTTCCCAGGGGAATTTCGGCACAGATACGCAGTATTTT

v_gene: TRBV25-1
d_gene: -
abundance: -
j_gene: TRBJ2-4
CDR3aa: CASSERGTGIQYF
CDR3nt: TGTGCCAGCAGTGAACGGGGGACGGGCATTCAGTACTTC

v_gene: TRBV7-2
d_gene: -
abundance: -
j_gene: TRBJ2-3
CDR3aa: CASTLLEGAGTDTQYF
CDR3nt: TGTGCCAGCACTCTCCTGGAGGGGGCCGGCACAGATACGCAGTATTTT

v_gene: TRBV5-1
d_gene: TRBD1
abundance: -
j_gene: TRBJ1-2
CDR3aa: CASSLEPGQIYGYTF
CDR3nt: TGCGCCAGCAGCTTGGAACCGGGACAGATCTATGGCTACACCTTC

v_gene: TRBV28
d_gene: -
abundance: -
j_gene: TRBJ1-2
CDR3aa: CASWGQRGYTF
CDR3nt: TGTGCCAGCTGGGGACAACGCGGCTACACCTTC

v_gene: TRBV19
d_gene: TRBD1
abundance: -
j_gene: TRBJ1-5
CDR3aa: CASRGTGGLGQPQHF
CDR3nt: TGTGCCAGTAGGGGGACAGGTGGCCTAGGGCAGCCCCAGCATTTT

v_gene: TRBV3-1/TRBV3-2
d_gene: TRBD2
abundance: -
j_gene: TRBJ2-5
CDR3aa: CASSQGLAGDEETQYF
CDR3nt: TGTGCCAGCAGCCAAGGGCTAGCGGGAGATGAAGAGACCCAGTACTTC

v_gene: TRBV12-3/TRBV12-4
d_gene: -
abundance: -
j_gene: TRBJ1-1
CDR3aa: CASSPRMGSEAFF
CDR3nt: TGTGCCAGCAGTCCCCGTATGGGGAGTGAAGCTTTCTTT

v_gene: TRBV5-5
d_gene: TRBD1
abundance: -
j_gene: TRBJ2-3
CDR3aa: CASSGTGGRTDTQYF
CDR3nt: TGTGCCAGCAGCGGGACAGGGGGACGGACAGATACGCAGTATTTT

v_gene: TRBV21-1
d_gene: -
abundance: -
j_gene: TRBJ1-5
CDR3aa: CASSNKEEFSNQPQHF
CDR3nt: TGTGCCAGCAGCAACAAAGAAGAGTTTAGCAATCAGCCCCAGCATTTT